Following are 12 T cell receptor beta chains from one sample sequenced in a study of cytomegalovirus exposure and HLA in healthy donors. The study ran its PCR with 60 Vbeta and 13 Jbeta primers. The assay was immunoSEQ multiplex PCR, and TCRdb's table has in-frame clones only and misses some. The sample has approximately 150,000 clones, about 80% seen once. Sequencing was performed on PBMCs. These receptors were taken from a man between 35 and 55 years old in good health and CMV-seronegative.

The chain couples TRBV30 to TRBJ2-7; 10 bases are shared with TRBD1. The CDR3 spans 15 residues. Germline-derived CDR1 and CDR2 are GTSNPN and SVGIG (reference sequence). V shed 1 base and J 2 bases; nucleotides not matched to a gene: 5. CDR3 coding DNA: TGTGCCTGGAGTGACAGGACAGGGGGAACCTACGAGCAGTACTTC. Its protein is CAWSDRTGGTYEQYF.

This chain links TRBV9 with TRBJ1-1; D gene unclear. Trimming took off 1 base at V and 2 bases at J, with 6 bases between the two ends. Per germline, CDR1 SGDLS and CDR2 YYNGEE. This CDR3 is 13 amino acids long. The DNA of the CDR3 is TGTGCCAGCAGCGTACGGGGAAACACTGAAGCTTTCTTT. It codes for CASSVRGNTEAFF.

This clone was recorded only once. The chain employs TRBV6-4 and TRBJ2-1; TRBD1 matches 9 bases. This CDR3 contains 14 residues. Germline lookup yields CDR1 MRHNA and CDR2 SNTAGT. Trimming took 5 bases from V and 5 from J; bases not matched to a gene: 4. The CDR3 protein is CASSIDRGNNEQFF. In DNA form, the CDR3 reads TGTGCCAGCAGTATCGACAGGGGGAACAATGAGCAGTTCTTC.

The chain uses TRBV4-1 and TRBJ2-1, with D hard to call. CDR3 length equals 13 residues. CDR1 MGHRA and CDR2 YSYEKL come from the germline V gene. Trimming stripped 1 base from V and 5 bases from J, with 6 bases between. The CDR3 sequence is CASSQAGDNEQFF. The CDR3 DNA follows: TGCGCCAGCAGCCAAGCAGGCGACAATGAGCAGTTCTTC.

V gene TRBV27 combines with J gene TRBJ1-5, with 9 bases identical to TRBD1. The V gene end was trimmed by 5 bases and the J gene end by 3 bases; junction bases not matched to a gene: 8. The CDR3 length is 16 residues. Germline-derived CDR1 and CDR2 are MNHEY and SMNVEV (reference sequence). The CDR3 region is CASSPTQGANNQPQHF. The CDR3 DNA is TGTGCCAGCAGTCCAACACAGGGGGCTAACAATCAGCCCCAGCATTTT.

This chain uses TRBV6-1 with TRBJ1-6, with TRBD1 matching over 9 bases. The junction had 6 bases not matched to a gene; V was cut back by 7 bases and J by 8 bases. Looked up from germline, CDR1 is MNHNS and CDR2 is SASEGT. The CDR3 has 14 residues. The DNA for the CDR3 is TGTGCCAGCAATCCGGGACAGGGATATTCACCCCTCCACTTT. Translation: CASNPGQGYSPLHF.

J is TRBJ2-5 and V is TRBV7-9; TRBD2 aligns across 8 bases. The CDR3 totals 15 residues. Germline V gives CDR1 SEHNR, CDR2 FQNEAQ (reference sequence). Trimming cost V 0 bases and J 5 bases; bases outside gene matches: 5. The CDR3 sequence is CASSLAQRGGETQYF. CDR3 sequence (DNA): TGTGCCAGCAGCTTAGCCCAACGGGGGGGGGAGACCCAGTACTTC.

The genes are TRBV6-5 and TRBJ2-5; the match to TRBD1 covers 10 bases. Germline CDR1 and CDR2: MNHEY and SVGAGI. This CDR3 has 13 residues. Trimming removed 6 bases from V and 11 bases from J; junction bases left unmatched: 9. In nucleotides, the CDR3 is TGTGCCAGCAGGGCGGGACAGGGGCTGAAGCAGTACTTC. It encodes CASRAGQGLKQYF.

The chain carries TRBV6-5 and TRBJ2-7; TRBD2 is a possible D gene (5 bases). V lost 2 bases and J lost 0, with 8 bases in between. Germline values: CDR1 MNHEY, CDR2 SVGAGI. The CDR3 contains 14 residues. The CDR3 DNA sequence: TGTGCCAGCAGTTACACGGGGAACTCCTACGAGCAGTACTTC. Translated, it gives CASSYTGNSYEQYF.

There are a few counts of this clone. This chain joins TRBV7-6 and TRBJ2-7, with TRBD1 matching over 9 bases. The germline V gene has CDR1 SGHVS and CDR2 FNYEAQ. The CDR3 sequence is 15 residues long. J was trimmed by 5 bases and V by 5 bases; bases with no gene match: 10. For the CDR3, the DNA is TGTGCCAGCAGCCTAGGACAGGGGATTATCAACGAGCAGTACTTC. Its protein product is CASSLGQGIINEQYF. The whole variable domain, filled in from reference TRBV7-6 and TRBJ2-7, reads GAGVSQSPRYKVTKRGQDVALRCDPISGHVSLYWYRQALGQGPEFLTYFNYEAQQDKSGLPNDRFSAERPEGSISTLTIQRTEQRDSAMYRCASSLGQGIINEQYFGPGTRLTVT.

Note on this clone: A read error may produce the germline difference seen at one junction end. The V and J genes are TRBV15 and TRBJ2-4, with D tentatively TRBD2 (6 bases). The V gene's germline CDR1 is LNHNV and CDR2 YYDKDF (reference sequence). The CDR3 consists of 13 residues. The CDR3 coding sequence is TGTGCCACCAGCAGAGATAGGGCCGGGGAGGTGTTCTTC. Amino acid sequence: CATSRDRAGEVFF.

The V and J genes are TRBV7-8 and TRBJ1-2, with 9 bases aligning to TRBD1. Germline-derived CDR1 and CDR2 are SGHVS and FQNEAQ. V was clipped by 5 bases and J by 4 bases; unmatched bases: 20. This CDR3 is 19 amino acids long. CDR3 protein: CASSPSTGGQGLTSYGYTF. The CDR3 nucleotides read TGTGCCAGCAGCCCCTCAACTGGGGGACAGGGACTCACTAGCTATGGCTACACCTTC.